This entry lists 25 T cell receptor beta chains sequenced from one sample in a study of T cell responses to AZD1222 COVID-19 vaccine. Clones were read by immunoSEQ multiplex PCR, and TCRdb kept only the in-frame ones, dropping some. Of approximately 150,000 clones listed, 85% to 90% are singletons. Sequences were derived from peripheral blood, sampled 28 days after the second dose of the MenACWY control vaccine. The source of these receptors is an adult who received the MenACWY meningococcal vaccine as a control.

DNA for the CDR3: TGTGCCAGCACCCTTCTCTCAATGAACACTGAAGCTTTCTTT. Translating it yields CASTLLSMNTEAFF. This rearrangement joins TRBV28 to TRBJ1-1; D unresolved. CDR1 and CDR2 (germline): MDHEN, SYDVKM. The CDR3 has 14 residues. V lost 7 bases and J 0 bases, leaving 12 bases between the germline ends.

This chain joins TRBV6-5 and TRBJ1-1, with D possibly matching TRBD1 (6 bases). Trimming pared 6 bases from V and 2 bases from J, leaving 16 bases between. There are 15 residues in the CDR3. The germline V gene has CDR1 MNHEY and CDR2 SVGAGI. CDR3 protein: CASRRPQGQNTEAFF. The CDR3 DNA reads TGTGCCAGCAGGAGGCCTCAGGGACAAAACACTGAAGCTTTCTTT.

V usage is TRBV3-1 (or the pseudogene TRBV3-2) and J usage is TRBJ2-6, with D perhaps matching TRBD1 (5 bases). Looked up from germline, CDR1 is LGHDT and CDR2 is YNNKEL (reference sequence). This CDR3 comprises 15 residues. V was shortened by 3 bases and J by 0 bases, with 6 bases between the two germline ends. The CDR3 loop is CASSQDTSGANVLTF. CDR3 nucleotide sequence: TGTGCCAGCAGCCAGGACACCTCTGGGGCCAACGTCCTGACTTTC.

The rearrangement links TRBV27 to TRBJ2-1, with a tentative D call TRBD2 (5 bases). The CDR3 consists of 13 residues. Germline loops: CDR1 MNHEY, CDR2 SMNVEV (reference sequence). The V and J ends lost 3 bases and 8 bases respectively, with 11 bases between them. The CDR3: CASSFDRGYEQFF. The CDR3 nucleotides are TGTGCCAGCAGTTTCGATAGAGGGTATGAGCAGTTCTTC.

The rearrangement uses TRBV20-1 and TRBJ1-2; D uncertain. The CDR3 runs to 11 residues. The germline gives CDR1 DFQATT, CDR2 SNEGSKA (reference sequence). Trimming removed 1 base from V and 6 bases from J, with 6 bases in between. The DNA of the CDR3 is TGCAGTGCTAGAGTGACGGATGGCTACACCTTC. Translation: CSARVTDGYTF.

The chain uses TRBV25-1 and TRBJ2-2; the match to TRBD1 covers 8 bases. From germline, CDR1 is MGHDK and CDR2 SYGVNS. This CDR3 region has 16 residues. J lost 4 bases, V lost 1 base, and 5 bases had no gene match. The CDR3 DNA sequence: TGTGCCAGCAGTGAATTCGGCAGGGGGCTCACCGGGGAGCTGTTTTTT. This encodes CASSEFGRGLTGELFF. The variable domain in full, completed from reference TRBV25-1 and TRBJ2-2, reads EADIYQTPRYLVIGTGKKITLECSQTMGHDKMYWYQQDPGMELHLIHYSYGVNSTEKGDLSSESTVSRIRTEHFPLTLESARPSHTSQYLCASSEFGRGLTGELFFGEGSRLTVL.

The chain combines TRBV30 with TRBJ1-3, with D hard to call. Trimming removed 3 bases from V and 0 bases from J, with 18 bases in between. CDR3 length: 17 amino acids. Germline CDR1 reads GTSNPN; CDR2 reads SVGIG (reference sequence). As DNA, the CDR3 is TGTGCCTGGAGGCCCCTATCTGACGGCTACTCTGGAAACACCATATATTTT. The encoded protein is CAWRPLSDGYSGNTIYF. Combining the CDR3 with reference TRBV30 and TRBJ1-3 gives the whole variable domain SQTIHQWPATLVQPVGSPLSLECTVEGTSNPNLYWYRQAAGRGLQLLFYSVGIGQISSEVPQNLSASRPQDRQFILSSKKLLLSDSGFYLCAWRPLSDGYSGNTIYFGEGSWLTVV.

The V call is TRBV4-1, the J call TRBJ1-2; D possibly corresponds to TRBD1 (5 bases). V was clipped by 0 bases and J by 5 bases, with 7 bases between them. The CDR3 sequence is 13 residues long. CDR1 is MGHRA and CDR2 is YSYEKL in the germline V gene. The CDR3 sequence: CASSQEGEYGYTF. The CDR3 DNA is TGCGCCAGCAGCCAAGAGGGGGAATATGGCTACACCTTC.

J is TRBJ1-1 and V is TRBV4-3; D is possibly TRBD1 (6 bases). Germline V gives CDR1 LGHNA, CDR2 YSLEER. The CDR3 contains 14 residues. With 3 bases removed from V and 6 bases from J, the gap between germline ends came to 14 bases. The CDR3 reads CASSQEIQGAEAFF. The CDR3 DNA sequence: TGCGCCAGCAGCCAGGAGATACAGGGTGCTGAAGCTTTCTTT.

The chain employs TRBV30 and TRBJ2-1; 8 bases align to TRBD2. J was trimmed by 0 bases and V by 1 base; bases with no gene match: 2. This CDR3 contains 15 residues. Germline CDR1 reads GTSNPN; CDR2 reads SVGIG (reference sequence). DNA of the CDR3: TGTGCCTGGAGTGAAACTAGCGGCTCCTACAATGAGCAGTTCTTC. Protein: CAWSETSGSYNEQFF.

The rearrangement uses TRBV7-8 and TRBJ1-6, with TRBD1 matching 7 bases. Germline lookup yields CDR1 SGHVS and CDR2 FQNEAQ. This CDR3 has 17 residues. The trim removed 4 bases at V and 8 bases at J, leaving 14 bases unmatched. This CDR3 reads CASSSLKEGTVHSPLHF. The DNA for the CDR3 is TGTGCCAGCAGCTCATTAAAAGAAGGGACAGTACATTCACCCCTCCACTTT. The variable domain in full, with the rest retrieved from reference TRBV7-8 and TRBJ1-6, is GAGVSQSPRYKVAKRGQDVALRCDPISGHVSLFWYQQALGQGPEFLTYFQNEAQLDKSGLPSDRFFAERPEGSVSTLKIQRTQQEDSAVYLCASSSLKEGTVHSPLHFGNGTRLTVT.

The table lists this clone with a count of one. J is TRBJ1-2 and V is TRBV11-2; 8 bases fit TRBD1. Germline V gene data show CDR1 as SGHAT and CDR2 as FQNNGV. The CDR3 length is 15 residues. The V gene end was trimmed by 1 base and the J gene end by 4 bases; junction bases not matched to a gene: 5. The CDR3 is CASSLGTGTGYGYTF. Written as DNA, the CDR3 is TGTGCCAGCAGCTTAGGCACCGGGACAGGCTATGGCTACACCTTC.

The genes are TRBV6-6 and TRBJ2-4; 13 bases align to TRBD2. Per germline, CDR1 MNHNY and CDR2 SVGAGI (reference sequence). V lost 6 bases and J lost 8; bases outside the gene matches: 10. This CDR3 spans 16 amino acids. The CDR3 is CASSHPGLAGVHIQYF. CDR3 in DNA: TGTGCCAGCAGCCACCCCGGACTAGCGGGAGTGCACATTCAGTACTTC.

This chain links TRBV9 with TRBJ1-5, with unresolved D. Trimming took off 0 bases at V and 3 bases at J, with 7 bases between the two ends. The CDR3 is made up of 14 amino acids. CDR1 is SGDLS and CDR2 is YYNGEE in the germline V gene. The CDR3 DNA reads TGTGCCAGCAGCGTAGGACGGATCAATCAGCCCCAGCATTTT. It encodes CASSVGRINQPQHF.

The chain recombines TRBV20-1 with TRBJ2-7, with D perhaps given as TRBD1 or TRBD2 (5 bases each). Per the germline V gene, CDR1 is DFQATT and CDR2 is SNEGSKA (reference sequence). V was trimmed by 7 bases and J by 8 bases, leaving 15 bases between them. The CDR3 sequence is 11 residues long. The CDR3 sequence is CSGVGDQQQYF. For the CDR3, the DNA is TGCAGTGGGGTAGGGGACCAACAGCAGTACTTC.

This rearrangement joins TRBV9 to TRBJ2-1; maybe TRBD1 (5 bases). Trimming left V 0 bases short and J 5 bases short, with 12 bases between. This CDR3 spans 15 amino acids. Germline V gives CDR1 SGDLS, CDR2 YYNGEE. The CDR3 DNA follows: TGTGCCAGCAGCGTAGGGGGCGCATCGAACAATGAGCAGTTCTTC. Protein sequence: CASSVGGASNNEQFF.

As concerns this clone: The same CDR3 also results from other DNA sequences found in this sample. The V call is TRBV10-1, the J call TRBJ2-1; 8 bases line up with TRBD2. With V trimmed by 2 bases and J by 0 bases, 0 bases remained unmatched. Germline CDR1 and CDR2: WNHNN and SYGVQD (reference sequence). This CDR3 contains 15 residues. The CDR3 spells CASSEAGGSYNEQFF. DNA for the CDR3: TGCGCCAGCAGTGAGGCGGGAGGCTCCTACAATGAGCAGTTCTTC.

V is TRBV9 and J is TRBJ1-1; a possible D gene is TRBD1 (6 bases). Trimming cost V 0 bases and J 4 bases, with 13 bases left between them. The CDR3 is 15 residues long. Germline V lookup: CDR1 SGDLS, CDR2 YYNGEE. The CDR3 region has the DNA TGTGCCAGCAGCGTAGTCGATGTCAGGGGCACTGAAGCTTTCTTT. Translation: CASSVVDVRGTEAFF.

The V gene is TRBV19, the J gene TRBJ2-7, with D tentatively TRBD1 (6 bases). Germline values: CDR1 LNHDA, CDR2 SQIVND (reference sequence). The V end was cut by 5 bases, the J end by 1 base, with 15 bases between. The CDR3 totals 15 residues. The DNA for the CDR3 is TGTGCCAGTAGTCTAACAGGGAAGAGTTCCTACGAGCAGTACTTC. Its protein is CASSLTGKSSYEQYF. Full variable domain (rest looked up from reference TRBV19 and TRBJ2-7): DGGITQSPKYLFRKEGQNVTLSCEQNLNHDAMYWYRQDPGQGLRLIYYSQIVNDFQKGDIAEGYSVSREKKESFPLTVTSAQKNPTAFYLCASSLTGKSSYEQYFGPGTRLTVT.

The J gene is TRBJ2-7, the V gene TRBV28, with D perhaps matching TRBD2 (6 bases). The CDR3 is 13 amino acids. V gave up 5 bases and J gave up 2 bases, with 10 bases separating them. Per germline, CDR1 MDHEN and CDR2 SYDVKM. The CDR3 coding sequence is TGTGCCAGCAGTAGCGCTAGCGCCTACGAGCAGTACTTC. Translation: CASSSASAYEQYF. The full variable domain, with the rest looked up from reference TRBV28 and TRBJ2-7, is DVKVTQSSRYLVKRTGEKVFLECVQDMDHENMFWYRQDPGLGLRLIYFSYDVKMKEKGDIPEGYSVSREKKERFSLILESASTNQTSMYLCASSSASAYEQYFGPGTRLTVT.

J is TRBJ2-2 and V is TRBV18; no clear D. Germline CDR1 is KGHSH and CDR2 is LQKENI. The V end lost 4 bases, the J end lost 4 bases, and 13 bases lay between the germline ends. The CDR3 consists of 15 residues. The CDR3 region is CASSLTAPGTGELFF. DNA of the CDR3: TGTGCCAGCTCACTAACCGCCCCGGGCACCGGGGAGCTGTTTTTT.

The chain couples TRBV10-3 to TRBJ2-7; D possibly corresponds to TRBD1 (6 bases). The CDR3 spans 14 residues. V lost 3 bases, J lost 6 bases, and 15 bases lay in between. Germline V lookup: CDR1 ENHRY, CDR2 SYGVKD. CDR3 coding DNA: TGTGCCATCAGTGAAAACGCGGAAGGGGGCGAGCAGTACTTC. Amino acid sequence: CAISENAEGGEQYF.

This clone was detected only once. This sequence joins TRBV3-1 (or the pseudogene TRBV3-2) and TRBJ1-2; D is undetermined. The ends were cut back, 1 base at V and 5 bases at J, with 8 bases in the middle. The germline V gene encodes CDR1 LGHDT and CDR2 YNNKEL (reference sequence). The CDR3 extends over 13 amino acids. Here the CDR3 reads CASSQVALYGYTF. CDR3 in DNA: TGTGCCAGCAGCCAAGTGGCTTTATATGGCTACACCTTC.

This sequence joins TRBV7-2 and TRBJ2-3; 14 nucleotides agree with TRBD2. Germline V gene data show CDR1 as SGHTA and CDR2 as FQGNSA. The CDR3 runs to 18 residues. Unmatched junction bases numbered 8, after V lost 3 bases and J lost 3 bases. The CDR3 DNA is TGTGCCAGCAGCTTGGCTCGGGGGACTAGCGGGAGAACAGATACGCAGTATTTT. Amino acids: CASSLARGTSGRTDTQYF.

This clone was recorded a few times. This chain connects TRBV4-3 to TRBJ2-7; D unresolved. The CDR3 contains 13 residues. In germline, CDR1 is LGHNA, CDR2 YSLEER. V dropped 1 base and J dropped 5 bases, with 9 bases sitting between them. CDR3 sequence (DNA): TGCGCCAGCAGCCAAGGAGAGTACAACGAGCAGTACTTC. It specifies CASSQGEYNEQYF.